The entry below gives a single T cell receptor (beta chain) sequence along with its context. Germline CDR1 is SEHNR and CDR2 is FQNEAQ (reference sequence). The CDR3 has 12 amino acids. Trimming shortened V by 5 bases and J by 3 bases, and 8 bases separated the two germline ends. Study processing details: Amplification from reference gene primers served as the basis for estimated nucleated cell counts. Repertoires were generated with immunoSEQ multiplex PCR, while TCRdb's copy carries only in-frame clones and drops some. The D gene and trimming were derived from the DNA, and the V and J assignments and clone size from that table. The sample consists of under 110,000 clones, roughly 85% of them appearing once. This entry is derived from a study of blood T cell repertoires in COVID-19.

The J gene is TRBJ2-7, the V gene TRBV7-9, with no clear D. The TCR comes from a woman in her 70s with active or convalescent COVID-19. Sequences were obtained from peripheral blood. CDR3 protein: CASSPPSYEQYF. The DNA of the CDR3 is TGTGCCAGCAGCCCCCCCAGCTACGAGCAGTACTTC.